The rows below give T cell receptor beta chains drawn from one sample of a study of blood T cell repertoires in COVID-19. Profiled with immunoSEQ multiplex PCR; TCRdb holds only in-frame clones, not every one. The table lists 250,000 to 400,000 clones, 70% to 90% of them singletons. The sample comprised peripheral blood. These receptors all come from a woman aged 25 to 39 with COVID-19, enrolled during active disease. The CDR3 runs from the conserved cysteine through the conserved F or W. Fields, in order: CDR3 length, J gene, V gene, D gene, CDR3 protein, CDR3 DNA. D genes are given only for firm matches.

13 TRBJ2-1 TRBV11-3 TRBD2 CASSTSGGNEQFF TGTGCCAGCAGCACGAGCGGGGGGAATGAGCAGTTCTTC
18 TRBJ2-3 TRBV3-1/TRBV3-2 TRBD2 CASSPFRSGGAAADTQYF TGTGCCAGCAGCCCCTTTCGCTCGGGGGGGGCGGCGGCAGATACGCAGTATTTT
14 TRBJ1-5 TRBV6-5 NA CASSTQAGNQPQHF TGTGCCAGCAGCACACAGGCGGGCAATCAGCCCCAGCATTTT
13 TRBJ1-5 TRBV7-6 NA CASSLGGGEPQHF TGTGCCAGCAGTCTCGGGGGGGGAGAGCCCCAGCATTTT
19 TRBJ1-6 TRBV19 TRBD1 CARGDRAVGGDSYNSPLHF TGTGCCAGGGGAGACAGGGCGGTAGGAGGTGACTCCTATAATTCACCCCTCCACTTT
15 TRBJ2-1 TRBV4-2 NA CASSQGRDAYNEQFF TGTGCCAGCAGCCAAGGGCGGGACGCCTACAATGAGCAGTTCTTC
13 TRBJ1-6 TRBV18 NA CASSPLENSPLHF TGTGCCAGCTCACCGCTAGAGAATTCACCCCTCCACTTT
11 TRBJ2-1 TRBV11-2 NA CASSLAEGQFF TGTGCCAGCAGCCTAGCAGAGGGACAGTTCTTC
15 TRBJ2-1 TRBV6-1 NA CASSEDMSGYNEQFF TGTGCCAGCAGTGAAGACATGTCGGGCTACAATGAGCAGTTCTTC
17 TRBJ1-5 TRBV4-1 TRBD1 CASRLTGARRSNQPQHF TGCGCCAGCAGGCTTACAGGGGCGCGAAGAAGCAATCAGCCCCAGCATTTT